This T cell receptor beta chain comes out of a study of blood T cell repertoires in COVID-19. Enrollees, roughly 18 to 90 years old, lived in about two dozen US areas. The V and J ends lost 1 base and 4 bases respectively, with 13 bases between them. CDR1 MGHRA and CDR2 YSYEKL come from the germline V gene. The CDR3 consists of 16 residues. In the source study's methods: Reference gene primers were amplified, and this amplification served to estimate nucleated cell counts. Method: immunoSEQ multiplex PCR; TCRdb's copy keeps in-frame clones and lacks some. V, J and clone size were drawn from that table, and D and trimming were deduced from the DNA. This sample carries a few hundred thousand clones, around nine tenths of them seen once, and the ten largest clones take approximately 1.8%.

The chain recombines TRBV4-1 with TRBJ2-2; D is unclear. Source material: PBMCs or T cells enriched from blood (not recorded which). This TCR derives from a middle-aged woman who had recovered from COVID-19. The CDR3 loop is CASSQVEAKVTGELFF. The CDR3 nucleotides read TGCGCCAGCAGCCAAGTAGAGGCCAAAGTCACCGGGGAGCTGTTTTTT.